This T cell receptor (beta chain) was retrieved from a study of T cell responses to AZD1222 COVID-19 vaccine. Turning to the study itself: Whether given at about 4 or about 12 weeks, second doses were pooled.

Libraries were prepared by immunoSEQ multiplex PCR; TCRdb keeps only in-frame clonotypes and omits some of them. The table records 95,000 to 150,000 clones, around 87% of them present only once. V gave up 2 bases and J gave up 0 bases, with 18 bases separating them. The germline CDR1 and CDR2 sequences are SGHNT and YYREEE (reference sequence). The CDR3 extends over 18 amino acids. The TCR comes from an adult in good health. The input for sequencing was peripheral blood, taken on day 0 of AZD1222 vaccination. J is TRBJ1-3 and V is TRBV5-4, with a weak D call TRBD1 (5 bases). The CDR3 region is CASSFRPFRGLSGNTIYF. CDR3 sequence (DNA): TGTGCCAGCAGCTTTAGGCCCTTCCGGGGCCTCTCTGGAAACACCATATATTTT.